This T cell receptor beta chain was documented in a study of T cell repertoires in cytomegalovirus infection. About the study: Alongside well-studied HLA-B-restricted CMV epitopes, recently identified HLA-C-restricted CMV epitopes were also used. Evidence of both CMV infection and a matching HLA type came from public TCR beta signatures. Study results and limitations: Based on cumulative public TCR beta family frequency, carriers of CMV plus the relevant HLA were identified.

Trimming cost V 2 bases and J 3 bases, with 13 bases left between them. CDR1 and CDR2 (germline): MGHRA, YSYEKL. The CDR3 is 16 residues long. With respect to this clonotype: Its specificity is not known.

TCRdb reanalysed the reads using MiXCR and keeps one entry per CDR3 protein. Altogether about 770,000 distinct CDR3 sequences are present, under 35% being singletons, with the ten largest covering less than 15%. Sequenced material: cultured CD8+ T cells from PBMCs, taken from culture after CMV antigen stimulation. The clonotype originates from a human donor in good health (CMV status not recorded). Some clones in this sample may be carry-over from other donors' samples. This chain joins TRBV4-1 and TRBJ2-2; the D gene is possibly TRBD2 (6 bases). The CDR3 DNA follows: TGCGCCAGCAGCCAATACCGGGACTTCGACACCGGGGAGCTGTTTTTT. It codes for CASSQYRDFDTGELFF.